Listed below are T cell receptor beta chains from one sample, sequenced in a study of T-cell reconstitution after alpha-beta-depleted transplantation in children. In TCRdb, the PCR reads were re-called with MiXCR into one record per CDR3 protein. The sample includes about 400,000 distinct CDR3 sequences, roughly 13% of them seen just once. The sequencing here drew on PBMCs, taken from the stem cell graft. The receptors come from a human donor who donated a stem cell graft to a child with Fanconi anemia. Both conserved end residues are part of each CDR3. The D gene is left open where the match is weak. Size is stated for part of the rows, as once, few or many counts, or as a class when the clone is expanded.

>TRBV19|few|TRBJ2-1|NA
CASSIGRVNEQFF
TGTGCCAGTAGTATAGGCAGGGTCAATGAGCAGTTCTTC
>TRBV2|NA|TRBJ2-3|NA
CASSVMGADTQYF
TGTGCCAGCAGTGTGATGGGGGCGGATACGCAGTATTTT
>TRBV30|NA|TRBJ2-1|TRBD1
CAWTTRQGARNEQFF
TGTGCCTGGACCACTCGCCAGGGGGCGCGGAATGAGCAGTTCTTC
>TRBV12-3/TRBV12-4|many|TRBJ2-1|NA
CASSFGVEQFF
TGTGCCAGCAGTTTTGGGGTTGAGCAGTTCTTC
>TRBV4-3|NA|TRBJ1-3|TRBD1
CASSQGQGRGNTIYF
TGCGCCAGCAGCCAGGGACAGGGGAGAGGAAACACCATATATTTT
>TRBV4-2|many|TRBJ2-1|NA
CASSQGVVLSEQFF
TGTGCCAGCAGCCAAGGGGTAGTCCTAAGCGAGCAGTTCTTC
>TRBV25-1|few|TRBJ2-1|TRBD1
CASSGTRDRDEGSYNEQFF
TGTGCCAGCAGTGGGACCCGGGACAGGGATGAGGGCTCCTACAATGAGCAGTTCTTC
>TRBV18|few|TRBJ2-1|NA
CASSQDMSSYNEQFF
TGTGCCAGCTCTCAAGACATGAGCTCCTACAATGAGCAGTTCTTC
>TRBV5-1|NA|TRBJ2-6|NA
CASSLPLGAGANVLTF
TGCGCCAGCAGCTTACCCCTCGGGGCTGGGGCCAACGTCCTGACTTTC
>TRBV28|NA|TRBJ2-5|NA
CASSTPTVEETQYF
TGTGCCAGCAGTACCCCGACGGTCGAAGAGACCCAGTACTTC
>TRBV7-2|many|TRBJ2-1|NA
CASSLSRNNEQFF
TGTGCCAGCAGCTTATCCAGGAACAATGAGCAGTTCTTC
>TRBV9|NA|TRBJ2-5|NA
CASSAEGARRGETQYF
TGTGCCAGCAGCGCCGAGGGGGCGCGGAGGGGAGAGACCCAGTACTTC
>TRBV28|few|TRBJ1-6|NA
CASSPRQDSPLHF
TGTGCCAGCAGTCCCCGACAGGACTCACCCCTCCACTTT
>TRBV27|NA|TRBJ1-2|NA
CASSPAPVIYGYTF
TGTGCCAGCAGTCCGGCCCCGGTCATCTATGGCTACACCTTC
>TRBV16|few|TRBJ1-5|NA
CASSQWGMGSSGNQPQHF
TGTGCCAGCAGCCAATGGGGTATGGGGAGTTCGGGCAATCAGCCCCAGCATTTT
>TRBV5-1|NA|TRBJ2-3|NA
CASSLEPYTQYF
TGCGCCAGCAGCTTGGAACCCTATACGCAGTATTTT
>TRBV20-1|many|TRBJ2-1|TRBD1
CSARGTGYEQFF
TGCAGTGCTAGGGGGACAGGGTATGAGCAGTTCTTC
>TRBV15|NA|TRBJ2-1|TRBD2
CATSSQLAGGYNEQFF
TGTGCCACCAGCAGCCAACTAGCGGGGGGTTACAATGAGCAGTTCTTC
>TRBV29-1|NA|TRBJ1-2|NA
CSVEQFSGYTF
TGCAGCGTTGAACAATTCTCCGGCTACACCTTC
>TRBV5-1|many|TRBJ1-1|NA
CASRHGFENTEAFF
TGCGCCAGCAGACATGGTTTCGAGAACACTGAAGCTTTCTTT
>TRBV7-9|NA|TRBJ2-5|TRBD1
CASSLGTVSLSETQYF
TGTGCCAGCAGCCTCGGGACAGTTTCCCTTAGTGAGACCCAGTACTTC
>TRBV4-3|many|TRBJ2-5|TRBD1
CASSQSLGTGGETQYF
TGCGCCAGCAGCCAATCACTAGGGACAGGGGGAGAGACCCAGTACTTC
>TRBV6-2/TRBV6-3|few|TRBJ1-1|NA
CASRESGGVTEAFF
TGTGCCAGCAGAGAATCTGGGGGCGTCACTGAAGCTTTCTTT
>TRBV6-5|many|TRBJ1-1|NA
CASSSTGSMNTEAFF
TGTGCCAGCAGTTCCACGGGGTCTATGAACACTGAAGCTTTCTTT
>TRBV20-1|NA|TRBJ2-3|TRBD1
CSAMQGAFTDTQYF
TGCAGTGCTATGCAGGGGGCATTTACAGATACGCAGTATTTT
>TRBV12-3/TRBV12-4|many|TRBJ2-7|TRBD1
CASSAGGSYEQYF
TGTGCCAGCAGTGCAGGGGGAAGCTACGAGCAGTACTTC
>TRBV27|NA|TRBJ2-1|TRBD1
CASWGGTGSYNEQFF
TGTGCCAGCTGGGGTGGGACAGGCTCCTACAATGAGCAGTTCTTC
>TRBV7-2|few|TRBJ2-7|NA
CASSLASGLIYEQYF
TGTGCCAGCAGCTTAGCTTCCGGACTGATCTACGAGCAGTACTTC
>TRBV29-1|NA|TRBJ1-1|NA
CSVLWGQGNTEAFF
TGCAGCGTCCTTTGGGGTCAGGGGAACACTGAAGCTTTCTTT
>TRBV9|many|TRBJ2-1|NA
CASSPADYPENEQFF
TGTGCCAGCAGCCCTGCGGACTACCCAGAGAATGAGCAGTTCTTC
>TRBV6-5|NA|TRBJ1-1|NA
CASSYSIRRLDAFF
TGTGCCAGCAGTTACTCGATTAGGAGGTTAGACGCTTTCTTT
>TRBV12-3/TRBV12-4|few|TRBJ2-5|TRBD2
CASSLAGAAQETQYF
TGTGCCAGCAGTCTAGCGGGGGCGGCTCAAGAGACCCAGTACTTC
>TRBV29-1|many|TRBJ2-4|NA
CSVDSGSGAKNIQYF
TGCAGCGTGGACTCAGGGTCGGGAGCCAAAAACATTCAGTACTTC
>TRBV3-1|few|TRBJ2-5|NA
CASSQDGTGNRAQYF
TGTGCCAGCAGCCAAGATGGGACGGGGAATAGGGCCCAGTACTTC
>TRBV19|NA|TRBJ1-2|NA
CASSQRGLYYGYTF
TGTGCCAGTAGTCAACGGGGATTGTACTATGGCTACACCTTC
>TRBV5-1|NA|TRBJ1-2|NA
CASSLGQEGYTF
TGCGCCAGCAGCTTGGGACAGGAGGGCTACACCTTC
>TRBV12-3/TRBV12-4|NA|TRBJ1-5|TRBD1
CASSLTGDRYQPQHF
TGTGCCAGCAGTTTAACCGGGGACAGATATCAGCCCCAGCATTTT
>TRBV5-1|many|TRBJ2-2|TRBD1
CASSIGTANTGELFF
TGCGCCAGCAGCATAGGGACAGCGAACACCGGGGAGCTGTTTTTT
>TRBV6-5|NA|TRBJ1-2|TRBD1
CASSLPGQASNGYTF
TGTGCCAGCAGTCTTCCGGGACAGGCTTCAAATGGCTACACCTTC
>TRBV20-1|NA|TRBJ1-1|NA
CSAKSNTEAFF
TGCAGTGCTAAGAGTAACACTGAAGCTTTCTTT
>TRBV6-1|NA|TRBJ1-6|NA
CASSPGLISGNSPLHF
TGTGCCAGCAGCCCCGGACTGATTTCGGGTAATTCACCCCTCCACTTT
>TRBV10-3|few|TRBJ1-5|NA
CAISEGRDEPQHF
TGTGCCATCAGTGAAGGACGGGACGAGCCCCAGCATTTT
>TRBV6-2/TRBV6-3|few|TRBJ1-5|NA
CASSYPGLNSNQPQHF
TGTGCCAGCAGTTACCCGGGTCTTAATAGCAATCAGCCCCAGCATTTT
>TRBV29-1|few|TRBJ1-2|NA
CSVVENYGYTF
TGCAGCGTTGTGGAAAACTATGGCTACACCTTC
>TRBV5-6|few|TRBJ2-2|NA
CASSLDGGKYGELFF
TGTGCCAGCAGCTTGGACGGGGGCAAATACGGGGAGCTGTTTTTT
>TRBV19|few|TRBJ1-2|NA
CASSLGSFYGYTF
TGTGCCAGTAGTCTGGGATCTTTCTATGGCTACACCTTC
>TRBV20-1|few|TRBJ1-2|NA
CSAIQGANYGYTF
TGCAGTGCTATACAGGGAGCTAACTATGGCTACACCTTC
>TRBV29-1|many|TRBJ1-5|NA
CSVSTDSNQPQHF
TGCAGCGTTTCGACAGATAGCAATCAGCCCCAGCATTTT
>TRBV7-9|many|TRBJ2-7|NA
CASSLRGAPPGEQYF
TGTGCCAGCAGCTTACGGGGGGCCCCACCCGGGGAGCAGTACTTC
>TRBV28|NA|TRBJ2-5|NA
CASVPWDSGKETQYF
TGTGCCAGCGTCCCCTGGGACAGCGGGAAAGAGACCCAGTACTTC
>TRBV28|NA|TRBJ2-3|NA
CASSLQPADTQYF
TGTGCCAGTTCCTTACAGCCCGCAGATACGCAGTATTTT